This TCR beta chain appears in the sequencing data of a study of control samples from healthy donors and cancer patients. Profiled with immunoSEQ multiplex PCR; TCRdb holds only in-frame clones, not every one. The sample totals about 200,000 clones. The ends were cut back, 3 bases at V and 3 bases at J, with 14 bases in the middle. Germline CDR1 reads MNHNS; CDR2 reads SASEGT. This CDR3 spans 15 amino acids. Sequencing was carried out using blood. The receptor's source is a woman in her thirties in good health. The chain is built from TRBV6-1 and TRBJ1-2; D is uncertain. The CDR3 DNA is TGTGCCAGCAGTGATACAGTGCTAGTTTACTATGGCTACACCTTC. Its protein is CASSDTVLVYYGYTF.